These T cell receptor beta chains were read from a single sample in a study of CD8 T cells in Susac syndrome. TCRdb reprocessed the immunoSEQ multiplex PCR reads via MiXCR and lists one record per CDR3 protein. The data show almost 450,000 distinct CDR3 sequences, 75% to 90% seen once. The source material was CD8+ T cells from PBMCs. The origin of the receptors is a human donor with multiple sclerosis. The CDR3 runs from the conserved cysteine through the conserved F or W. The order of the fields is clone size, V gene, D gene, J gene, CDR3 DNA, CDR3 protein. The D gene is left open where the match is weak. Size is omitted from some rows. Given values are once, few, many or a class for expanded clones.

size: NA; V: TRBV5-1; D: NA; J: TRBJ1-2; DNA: TGCGCCAGCAGCACTGGGGCAGGTGATATTAACTATGGCTACACCTTC; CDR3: CASSTGAGDINYGYTF
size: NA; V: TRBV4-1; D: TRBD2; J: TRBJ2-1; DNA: TGCGCCAGCAGCCAATTCCAGGGACTAGCGGGTTCCTACAATGAGCAGTTCTTC; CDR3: CASSQFQGLAGSYNEQFF
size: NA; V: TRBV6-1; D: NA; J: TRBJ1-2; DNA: TGTGCCAGCAGTGTATCATCGGGACTGGAGGGCTACACCTTC; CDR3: CASSVSSGLEGYTF
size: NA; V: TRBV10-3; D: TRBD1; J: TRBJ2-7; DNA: TGTGCCATCAGTGGACAGGGGACTCCCTACGAGCAGTACTTC; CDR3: CAISGQGTPYEQYF
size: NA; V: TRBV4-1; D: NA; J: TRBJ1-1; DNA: TGCGCCAGCAGCCAGGACGCCAGGGGGAACACTGAAGCTTTCTTT; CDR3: CASSQDARGNTEAFF
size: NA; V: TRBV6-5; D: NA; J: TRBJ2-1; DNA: TGTGCCAGCAGTCGGCTTTCTGGCAATGAGCAGTTCTTC; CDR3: CASSRLSGNEQFF
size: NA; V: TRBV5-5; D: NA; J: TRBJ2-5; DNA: TGTGCCAGCACCGAAGGGGCGAACCAAGAGACCCAGTACTTC; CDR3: CASTEGANQETQYF
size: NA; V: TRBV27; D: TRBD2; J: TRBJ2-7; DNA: TGTGCCAGCAGTTTATTAGCGGGAGGGAACGAGCAGTACTTC; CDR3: CASSLLAGGNEQYF
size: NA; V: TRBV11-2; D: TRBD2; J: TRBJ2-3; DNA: TGTGCCAGCAGCTTCGTAGCGGGAACAGATACGCAGTATTTT; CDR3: CASSFVAGTDTQYF
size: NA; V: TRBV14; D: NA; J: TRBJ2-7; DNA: TGTGCCAGCAGCCAGGACAATAACAGGGTCCGGTACGAGCAGTACTTC; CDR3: CASSQDNNRVRYEQYF
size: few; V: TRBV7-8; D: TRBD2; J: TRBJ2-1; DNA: TGTGCCAGCAGCTTTCCGTCGGGGGGATCCTACAATGAGCAGTTCTTC; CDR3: CASSFPSGGSYNEQFF
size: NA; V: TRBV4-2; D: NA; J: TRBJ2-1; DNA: TGTGCCAGCAGCCAAGAGAGGCGGTACAATGAGCAGTTCTTC; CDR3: CASSQERRYNEQFF
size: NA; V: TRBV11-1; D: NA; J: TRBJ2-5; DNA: TGTGCCAGCAGCTTAAGGTCCAGGGCAGAAGAGACCCAGTACTTC; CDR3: CASSLRSRAEETQYF
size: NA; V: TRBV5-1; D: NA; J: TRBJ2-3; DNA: TGCGCCAGCAGCTTTTACGGGACACTTTCTAGCACAGATACGCAGTATTTT; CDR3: CASSFYGTLSSTDTQYF
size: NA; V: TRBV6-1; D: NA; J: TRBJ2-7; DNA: TGTGCCAGCGGCGAACTAACCTACGAGCAGTACTTC; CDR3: CASGELTYEQYF
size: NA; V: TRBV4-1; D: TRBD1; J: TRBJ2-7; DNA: TGCGCCAGCAGCCCTAGGGACAGGGGGTATGACGGGCAGTACTTC; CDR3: CASSPRDRGYDGQYF
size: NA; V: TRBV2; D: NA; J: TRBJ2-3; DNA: TGTGCCAGCAGTGAAGAGGCCACAGATACGCAGTATTTT; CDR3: CASSEEATDTQYF
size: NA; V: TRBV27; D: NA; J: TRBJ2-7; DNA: TGTGCCAGCAGTTTATTAGCTAGGACGGGGTCCGAGCAGTACTTC; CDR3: CASSLLARTGSEQYF
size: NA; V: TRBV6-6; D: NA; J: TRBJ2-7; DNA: TGTGCCAGCAGTTCGACAGTACTTCTACCATACGAGCAGTACTTC; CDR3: CASSSTVLLPYEQYF
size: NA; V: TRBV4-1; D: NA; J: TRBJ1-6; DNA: TGCGCCAGCAGCCAAGAGCCGGAGGCCCGCTCCTATAATTCACCCCTCCACTTT; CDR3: CASSQEPEARSYNSPLHF
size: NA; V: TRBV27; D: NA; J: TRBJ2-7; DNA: TGTGCCAGCAGGATGGGCAGGGGCTACGAGCAGTACTTC; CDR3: CASRMGRGYEQYF
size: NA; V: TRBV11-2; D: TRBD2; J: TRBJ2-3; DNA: TGTGCCAGCAGCTTAGATCAGGGACTAGCGGGGGACACAGATACGCAGTATTTT; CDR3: CASSLDQGLAGDTDTQYF
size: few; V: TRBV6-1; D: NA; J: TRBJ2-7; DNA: TGTGCCAGCAGATTAGGACACTTCTCCTACGAGCAGTACTTC; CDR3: CASRLGHFSYEQYF
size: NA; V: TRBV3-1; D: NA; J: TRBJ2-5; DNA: TGTGCCAGCTCCACGGGCTCCTCGTACCAAGAGACCCAGTACTTC; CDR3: CASSTGSSYQETQYF
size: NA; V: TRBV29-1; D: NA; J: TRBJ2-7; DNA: TGCAGCGTTAACGTCGGCGCCTCCTACGAGCAGTACTTC; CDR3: CSVNVGASYEQYF
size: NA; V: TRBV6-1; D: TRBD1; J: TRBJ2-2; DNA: TGTGCACACTGGGACAGAGACACCGGGGAGCTGTTTTTT; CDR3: CAHWDRDTGELFF
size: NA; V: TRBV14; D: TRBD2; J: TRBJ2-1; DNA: TGTGCCAGCAACGTCTTAGCGGGAGGTCCCTACAATGAGCAGTTCTTC; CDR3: CASNVLAGGPYNEQFF
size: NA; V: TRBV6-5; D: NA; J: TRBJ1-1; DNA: TGTGCCAGCAGTTACTCCCGAAACACCAACACTGAAGCTTTCTTT; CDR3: CASSYSRNTNTEAFF
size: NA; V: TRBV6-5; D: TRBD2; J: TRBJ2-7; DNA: TGTGCCAGCAGTCACTTTAGCGGGGGGGGCTACGAGCAGTACTTC; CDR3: CASSHFSGGGYEQYF
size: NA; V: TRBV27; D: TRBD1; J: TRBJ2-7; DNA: TGTGCCACTACACAGGGGGTCGAGCAGTACTTC; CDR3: CATTQGVEQYF
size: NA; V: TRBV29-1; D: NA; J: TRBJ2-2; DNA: TGCAGCGTTGGTAGCACCGGGGAGCTGTTTTTT; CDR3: CSVGSTGELFF
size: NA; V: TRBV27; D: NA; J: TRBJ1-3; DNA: TGTGCCAGCAGTTTATCCGGGACCGGCGGGGGAAACACCATATATTTT; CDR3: CASSLSGTGGGNTIYF
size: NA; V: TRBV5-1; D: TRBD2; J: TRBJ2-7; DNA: TGCGCCAGCAGCTTGCCCACTAGCGGCTCCTACGAGCAGTACTTC; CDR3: CASSLPTSGSYEQYF
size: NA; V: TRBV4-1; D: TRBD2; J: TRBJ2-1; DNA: TGCGCCAGCAGCCAAGCAGAGCGGGAGGGAACCTACAATGAGCAGTTCTTC; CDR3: CASSQAEREGTYNEQFF
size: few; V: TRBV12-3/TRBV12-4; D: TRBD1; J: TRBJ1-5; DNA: TGTGCCAGCAGTTTAGGGACAGGGGGCAAGGAGCCCCAGCATTTT; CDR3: CASSLGTGGKEPQHF
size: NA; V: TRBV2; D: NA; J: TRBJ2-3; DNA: TGTGCCAGCATACGGGACTTCTCGCAGTATTTT; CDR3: CASIRDFSQYF
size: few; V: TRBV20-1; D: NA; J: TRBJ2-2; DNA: TGCAGTGCTAGAGATCAATGGACCGGGGAGCTGTTTTTT; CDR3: CSARDQWTGELFF
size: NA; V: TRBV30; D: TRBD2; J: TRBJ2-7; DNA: TGTGCCTGGAGTGGGACTAGCGGAGGAAAACTCTACGAGCAGTACTTC; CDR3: CAWSGTSGGKLYEQYF
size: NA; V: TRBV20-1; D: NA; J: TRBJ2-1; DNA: TGCAGTGCTAGAGATCGGGTAGCGGACCACTCCTACAATGAGCAGTTCTTC; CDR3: CSARDRVADHSYNEQFF
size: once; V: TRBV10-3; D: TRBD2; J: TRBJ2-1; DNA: TGTGCCATCGGAATACTAGCGGGAGGGAGAGATGAGCAGTTCTTC; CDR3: CAIGILAGGRDEQFF
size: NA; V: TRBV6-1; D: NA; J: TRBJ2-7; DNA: TGTGCCAGCAGTCAGACCGTATTTTACGGAACCTACGAGCAGTACTTC; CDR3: CASSQTVFYGTYEQYF
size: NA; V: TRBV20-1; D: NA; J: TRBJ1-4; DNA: TGCAGTGCTAGAGTCCCGACAGCAACTAATGAAAAACTGTTTTTT; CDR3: CSARVPTATNEKLFF
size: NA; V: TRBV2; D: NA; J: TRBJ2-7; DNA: TGTGCCAGCAGTGAAGGGACGGAATCCTACGAGCAGTACTTC; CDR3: CASSEGTESYEQYF
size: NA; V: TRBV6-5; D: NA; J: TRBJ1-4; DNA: TGTGCCACCACTCCCAGCGAGGGCGAAAAACTGTTTTTT; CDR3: CATTPSEGEKLFF
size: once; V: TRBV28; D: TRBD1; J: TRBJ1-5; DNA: TGTGCCAGCAGGCCCGCCAGGGGGCCTAATCAGCCCCAGCATTTT; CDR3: CASRPARGPNQPQHF
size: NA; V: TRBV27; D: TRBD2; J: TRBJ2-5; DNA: TGTGCCAGCACCAGTAGCGGGGGGCCACAAGAGACCCAGTACTTC; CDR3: CASTSSGGPQETQYF
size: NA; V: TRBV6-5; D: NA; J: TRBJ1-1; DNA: TGTGCCAGCAGTTACGTGGGGGCCGACACTGAAGCTTTCTTT; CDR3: CASSYVGADTEAFF
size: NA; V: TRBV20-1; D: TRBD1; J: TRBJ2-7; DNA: TGCAGTGCTAGAGTGAGGGACAGGGAAACCTACGAGCAGTACTTC; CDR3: CSARVRDRETYEQYF
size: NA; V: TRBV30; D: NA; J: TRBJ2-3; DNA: TGTGCCTGGAGTGTACCCAGAACAGATACGCAGTATTTT; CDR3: CAWSVPRTDTQYF
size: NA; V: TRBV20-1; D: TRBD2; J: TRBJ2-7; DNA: TGCAGTGCCAGGCACCAGCGGGGGACCTACGAGCAGTACTTC; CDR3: CSARHQRGTYEQYF
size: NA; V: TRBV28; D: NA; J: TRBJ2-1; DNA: TGTGCCAGCAGTCTCAGGGGTTTGCACAATGAGCAGTTCTTC; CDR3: CASSLRGLHNEQFF
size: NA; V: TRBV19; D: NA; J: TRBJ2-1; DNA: TGTGCCAGTAGTATAGGGTTGGTGGGTGAGCAGTTCTTC; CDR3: CASSIGLVGEQFF
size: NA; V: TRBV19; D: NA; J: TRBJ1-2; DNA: TGTGCCAGTAGTGTAGCCTATGGCTACACCTTC; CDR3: CASSVAYGYTF
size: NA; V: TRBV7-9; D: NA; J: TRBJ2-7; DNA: TGTGCCAGCAGTTCATGGCTCAACGAGCAGTACTTC; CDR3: CASSSWLNEQYF
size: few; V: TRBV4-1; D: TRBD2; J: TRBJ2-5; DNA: TGCGCCAGCAGCCAGTTAGCGGGAGAGGAGACCCAGTACTTC; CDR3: CASSQLAGEETQYF